The present TCR beta chain was sequenced within a study of T-cell reconstitution after alpha-beta-depleted transplantation in children. Study-wide results and caveats: T-cell counts and diversity at one year following transplant were attributed mainly to newly produced T cells. Some patients owed their high day-60 TCRbeta diversity to surviving recipient T cells and thymic progenitors. After transplant, at about two months, alpha-beta T cells were reportedly derived from several hundred expanded graft clones.

During its preparation, the TCRbeta library received unique molecular identifiers. TCRdb reprocessed the PCR reads via MiXCR and lists one record per CDR3 protein. The table has 540,000 or so distinct CDR3 sequences, about 23% seen once; the top ten hold roughly 13%. This clonotype was found a few times. No antigen is known for it. The germline V gene encodes CDR1 SQVTM and CDR2 ANQGSEA. V lost 6 bases and J lost 8, with 16 bases in between. The CDR3 is 13 amino acids. J is TRBJ1-4 and V is TRBV29-1; D may be TRBD1 (6 bases). This specimen consisted of PBMCs, mostly from graft donor cells, obtained 360 days after TCRalphabeta/CD19-depleted stem cell transplant. The origin of this receptor is a boy under two years old who had a stem cell transplant for acute myeloid leukemia, so the T cells may come from the graft donor. The CDR3 sequence: CSVTHGGREKLFF. The CDR3 coding sequence is TGCAGCGTCACGCACGGGGGCAGAGAAAAACTGTTTTTT.